This T cell receptor beta chain was sequenced in a study of neoadjuvant nivolumab and ipilimumab in lung cancer. Generated by immunoSEQ multiplex PCR, the TCRdb table keeps only in-frame clones and is missing some. The sample consists of 7,500 to 10,000 clones, about 85% of them appearing once. General observations from the study: TCR receptors were sequenced in few samples. Resected-tumor TCR richness correlated positively with pretherapy blood richness. From pretherapy to surgery, tumor richness and clonality rose with dual therapy. TCR richness and clonality were higher in tumors than adjacent uninvolved lung.

CDR3 length equals 14 residues. Between the trimmed V and J ends, which lost 2 bases and 4 bases, there was a span of 12 bases. Germline V gives CDR1 KGHSH, CDR2 LQKENI. About this clone itself: Its target is unknown.

The clonotype was recovered from an adult with non-small cell lung cancer. J is TRBJ2-7 and V is TRBV18, with D perhaps assigned TRBD1 or TRBD2 (5 bases each). The sample was adjacent normal lung tissue, taken after neoadjuvant nivolumab, alone or with ipilimumab, at or shortly before surgery. The CDR3 sequence is CASSPRDGMYEQYF. CDR3 bases: TGTGCCAGCTCACCAAGGGACGGGATGTACGAGCAGTACTTC.